Reported below is one T cell receptor (beta chain). Sequenced by immunoSEQ multiplex PCR; TCRdb stores in-frame clones only, minus some. The table lists hundreds of thousands of clones, approximately 88% of them singletons. This specimen comes from a study of shared T cell receptors in the human thymus. This CDR3 contains 11 residues. V lost 7 bases and J lost 6, with 7 bases in between. Looked up from germline, CDR1 is MNHEY and CDR2 is SVGAGI. The same specimen was also included in a second study, on human thymus T cells. From that study: From resections taken during corrective heart surgery, the thymus tissue was obtained.

This clonotype was obtained from a boy under three years old with a congenital heart defect. This chain joins TRBV6-5 and TRBJ2-1; D ambiguous. Sample: thymocytes. CDR3 amino acids: CASIHSNEQFF. The DNA of the CDR3 is TGTGCCAGCATCCACTCCAATGAGCAGTTCTTC.